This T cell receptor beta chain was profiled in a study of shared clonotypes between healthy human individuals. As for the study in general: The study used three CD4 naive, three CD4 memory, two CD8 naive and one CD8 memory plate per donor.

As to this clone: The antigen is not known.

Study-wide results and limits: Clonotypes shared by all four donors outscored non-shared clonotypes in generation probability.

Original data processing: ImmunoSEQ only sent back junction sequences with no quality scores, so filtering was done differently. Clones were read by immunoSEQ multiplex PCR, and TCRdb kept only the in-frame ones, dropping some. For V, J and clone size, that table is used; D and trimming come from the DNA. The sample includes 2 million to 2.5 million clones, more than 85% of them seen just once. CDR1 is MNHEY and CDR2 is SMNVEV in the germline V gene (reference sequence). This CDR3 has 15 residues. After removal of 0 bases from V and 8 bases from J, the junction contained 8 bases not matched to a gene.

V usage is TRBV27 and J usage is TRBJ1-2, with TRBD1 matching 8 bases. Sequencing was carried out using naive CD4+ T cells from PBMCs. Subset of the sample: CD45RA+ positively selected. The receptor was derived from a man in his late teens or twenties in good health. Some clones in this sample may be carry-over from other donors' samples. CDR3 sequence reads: CASSLSGQGSRGYTF. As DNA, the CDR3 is TGTGCCAGCAGTTTATCCGGACAGGGTTCCCGAGGCTACACCTTC.